This T cell receptor (beta chain) was captured by sequencing in a study of blood T cell repertoires in COVID-19. Study at large: Some COVID-19 samples were acute and others convalescent; all came from the United States, Italy and Spain.

Germline CDR1 is ENHRY and CDR2 is SYGVKD. CDR3 size: 16 residues. Trimming at V came to 2 bases and at J to 6 bases, leaving 6 bases not matched to a gene. Original data processing: Counts of nucleated cells, estimated from reference gene primer amplification, were obtained. Profiled with immunoSEQ multiplex PCR; TCRdb holds only in-frame clones, not every one. The V and J calls and clone size come from that table; D and trimming were worked out from the DNA. The sample carries fewer than 450,000 clones, around 91% recorded once. The chain couples TRBV10-3 to TRBJ2-5; the match to TRBD2 covers 13 bases. The TCR originated in a woman younger than 35 who had recovered from COVID-19. The sequencing input was peripheral blood. The CDR3 sequence: CAISEGLAGVVKTQYF. CDR3 coding DNA: TGTGCCATCAGTGAGGGACTAGCGGGAGTTGTAAAGACCCAGTACTTC.